This T cell receptor beta chain was recovered during a study of spatial heterogeneity in lung cancer (dated by TCRdb to about 2019). Notes on the research overall: More beta-chain than alpha-chain transcripts were consistently detected, likely reflecting higher beta-chain transcript abundance. In the raw uncorrected reads, each unique combination of TCR and UMI appeared on average more than ten times. TCR alpha and beta repertoires were quantitatively compared across multiple tumor regions, matched nontumor lung and blood in non-small cell lung cancer. Nonsynonymous mutation counts, determined by whole-exome sequencing of tumor tissue, were related to features of the TCR repertoire. Both alpha and beta chains were TCR-sequenced in roughly 200 tumor regions, 64 matched nontumor lung samples and more than 50 PBMC samples obtained at surgery. Study-wide conclusions, independent of this receptor: Ubiquitous expanded tumor TCRs were found in blood more often at tumor resection than at routine follow-up. Confirming at a functional level the hypothesis that regional TCRs recognize regional mutations was considered to require additional single-cell paired TCR alpha and beta sequencing.

About this clonotype: This receptor's antigen is unknown. No base-level quality is on record; no much larger clone is a single base apart.

Libraries were made using 5' RACE. The sequencing machine was a NextSeq 500. To allow correction of PCR and sequencing errors, the TCR library protocol tagged every TCR cDNA molecule with a unique molecular identifier. From the authors' description of their analysis: TCR identification, UMI-based error correction and CDR3 extraction were all carried out with Decombinator tools. TCRs above a frequency of 2 per 1,000, corresponding to the top 1% of the tumor frequency distribution, were defined as expanded. Renyi diversity was computed with the R vegan package after each repertoire had been subsampled 100 times to 5,000 TCRs. CDR3 similarity networks were constructed using string-kernel similarity of amino acid triplets, with links drawn between CDR3s whose pairwise similarity was above 0.82. The public reads were run again by TCRdb, first through fastp at Q25 and then through MiXCR, and only productive beta chains were kept. Every CDR3 protein is listed once, alongside the most common genes and DNA of its rows. The V and J calls, along with clone size, are taken from TCRdb and not from the paper's own processing. In this sample the table shows tens of thousands of distinct CDR3 sequences, approximately 6.8% of which occur a single time. Roughly 30% of the sample is held by the ten biggest clonotypes.

The germline V gene provides CDR1 SGHTA and CDR2 FQGTGA. Trimming removed 4 bases from V and 8 bases from J; the gene matches leave 8 bases unexplained. Including cysteine and phenylalanine, the CDR3 has 15 amino acids. Only CDR3 DNA remains: 45 bases, in frame from the first base. Taken with the paper, the label for time point translates to: sample taken at primary tumor resection. Samples were obtained from approximately 70 patients with early-stage, untreated non-small cell lung cancer from the lung TRACERx cohort. For TCR sequencing, whole RNA was extracted from tumor and nontumor lung tissue, or from cryopreserved PBMC samples, and no cell sorting was done. Only patients for whom sufficient RNA was available from at least two tumor regions were selected for TCR sequencing.

The TCR comes from a female donor with early-stage non-small cell lung cancer. In this chain, TRBV7-3 is recombined with TRBJ1-2, with TRBD1 matching 12 junction bases. The specimen comprised PBMCs, sampled at surgery. The CDR3: CASSSGTGGAFGYTF. The nucleotide sequence is TGTGCCAGCAGCTCTGGGACAGGGGGCGCCTTCGGCTACACCTTC.